This TCR beta chain was documented in a study of tumor and adjacent non-tumor tissue in lung cancer. The template was RNA from unsorted bulk tissue. A modified ARM-PCR protocol with three rounds of nested PCR amplified TCRbeta. One entry per CDR3 protein results from TCRdb running MiXCR on the multiplex PCR reads. The table includes 200,000 to 250,000 distinct CDR3 sequences, approximately 74% detected once. The CDR3 sequence is 13 residues long. Trimming left V 8 bases short and J 10 bases short, with 24 bases between. CDR1 and CDR2 from the germline V gene are DFQATT and SNEGSKA (reference sequence).

Sequencing used lung tumor tissue. This sequence was found in a man aged 60 to 69 with non-small cell lung cancer. V gene TRBV20-1 combines with J gene TRBJ2-7; no reliable D call. In DNA, the CDR3 is TGCAGTCCTAACTCTGTGACTTGGGGTGAACAGTACTTC. Translation gives CSPNSVTWGEQYF.